This T cell receptor beta chain was found in a study of blood T cell repertoires in COVID-19. Study-level background: Sites across the United States, Italy and Spain contributed samples from acute and convalescent COVID-19. The analysed material was cDNA or gDNA that came from T cells, B-cell-depleted T cells, or PBMCs.

Germline V gives CDR1 LGHNT, CDR2 FRNRAP. The CDR3 runs 16 residues. The J segment lost 0 bases and the V segment lost 0 bases, leaving 3 bases of the junction unmatched. The repertoire was sequenced with immunoSEQ multiplex PCR; TCRdb's copy has only in-frame clones and lacks some. This table holds over 600,000 clones, around 89% found once. The sequence was obtained from a woman under 30 with acute or convalescent COVID-19. The chain has TRBV12-5 and TRBJ2-3, with TRBD2 matching over 7 bases. The sequencing input was peripheral blood. CDR3: CASGLVLATSTDTQYF. In DNA, the CDR3 is TGTGCTAGTGGTTTGGTACTAGCGACTAGCACAGATACGCAGTATTTT.